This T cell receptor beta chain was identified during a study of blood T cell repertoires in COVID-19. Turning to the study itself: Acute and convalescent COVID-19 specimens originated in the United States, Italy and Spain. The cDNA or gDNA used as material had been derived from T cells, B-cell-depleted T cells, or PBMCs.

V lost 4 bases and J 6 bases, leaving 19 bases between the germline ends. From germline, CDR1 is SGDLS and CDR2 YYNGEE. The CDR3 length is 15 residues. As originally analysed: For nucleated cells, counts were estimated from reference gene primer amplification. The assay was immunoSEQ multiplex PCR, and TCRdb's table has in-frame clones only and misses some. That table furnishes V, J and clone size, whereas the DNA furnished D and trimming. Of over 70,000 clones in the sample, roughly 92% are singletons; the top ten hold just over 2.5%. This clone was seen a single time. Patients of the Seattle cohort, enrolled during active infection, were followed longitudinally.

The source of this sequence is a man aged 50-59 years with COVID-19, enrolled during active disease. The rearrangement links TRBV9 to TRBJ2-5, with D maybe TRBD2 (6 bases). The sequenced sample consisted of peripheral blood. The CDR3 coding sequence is TGTGCCAGCAGCCCCCTCGAAGGGGCGGGAAAGACCCAGTACTTC. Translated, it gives CASSPLEGAGKTQYF.